The entry below describes one TCR beta chain. As yet, its antigen is unknown. This entry is derived from a study of cytomegalovirus exposure and HLA in healthy donors. Findings of the study overall: Within the data, a cluster of highly shared sequence variants was likely a sequencing artifact. Investigators reported under 200 TCR beta chains as tied to cytomegalovirus.

PCR primers comprised 60 Vbeta and 13 Jbeta primers. This table comes from immunoSEQ multiplex PCR, and its TCRdb copy is limited to in-frame clones, with some not included. The sample shows over 65,000 clones, around 77% of them seen only once. In germline, CDR1 is SNHLY, CDR2 FYNNEI. With 5 bases clipped from V and 4 bases from J, the junction kept 6 bases outside the gene matches. CDR3 length: 14 residues. This receptor was taken from a man aged 50 to 60 in good health and CMV-seronegative. The chain combines TRBV2 with TRBJ2-5; TRBD2 matches at 8 bases. Sequencing was carried out using PBMCs. The CDR3 DNA reads TGTGCCAGCAGTAGGGGCGGGGGGTCAGAGACCCAGTACTTC. The encoded protein is CASSRGGGSETQYF.